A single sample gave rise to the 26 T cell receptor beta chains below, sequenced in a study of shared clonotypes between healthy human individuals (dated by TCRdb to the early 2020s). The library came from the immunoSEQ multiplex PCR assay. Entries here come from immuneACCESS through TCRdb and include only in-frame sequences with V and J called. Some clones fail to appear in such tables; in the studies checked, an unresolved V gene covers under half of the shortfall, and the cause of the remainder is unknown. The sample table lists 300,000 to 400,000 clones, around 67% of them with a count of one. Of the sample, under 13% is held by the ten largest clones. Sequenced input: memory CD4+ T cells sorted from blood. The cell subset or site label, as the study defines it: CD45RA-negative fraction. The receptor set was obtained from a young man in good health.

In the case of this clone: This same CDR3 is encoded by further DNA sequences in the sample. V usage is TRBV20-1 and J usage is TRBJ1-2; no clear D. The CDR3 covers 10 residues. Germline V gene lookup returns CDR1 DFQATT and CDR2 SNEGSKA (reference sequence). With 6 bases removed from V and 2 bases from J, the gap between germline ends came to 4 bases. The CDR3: CSATNYGYTF. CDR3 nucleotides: TGCAGTGCGACGAACTATGGCTACACCTTC.

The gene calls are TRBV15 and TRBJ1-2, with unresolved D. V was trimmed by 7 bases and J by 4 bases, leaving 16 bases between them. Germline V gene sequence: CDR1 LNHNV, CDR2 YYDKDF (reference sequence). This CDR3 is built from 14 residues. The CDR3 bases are TGTGCCACCACCCCGGGCCCAATTCGCTATGGCTACACCTTC. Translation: CATTPGPIRYGYTF.

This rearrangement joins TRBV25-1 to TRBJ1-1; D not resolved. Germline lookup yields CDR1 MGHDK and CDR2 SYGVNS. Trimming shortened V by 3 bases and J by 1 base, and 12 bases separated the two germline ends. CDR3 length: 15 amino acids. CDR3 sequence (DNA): TGTGCCAGCAGTGAGCCCTCAGACGGGAACACTGAAGCTTTCTTT. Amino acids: CASSEPSDGNTEAFF.

CDR3 coding DNA: TGTGCCAGCAGTTCCCACCCGATCGGCTATGGCTACACCTTC. Residues: CASSSHPIGYGYTF. This chain connects TRBV28 to TRBJ1-2; D ambiguous. The germline V gene encodes CDR1 MDHEN and CDR2 SYDVKM. This CDR3 spans 14 amino acids. The V and J ends lost 4 bases and 4 bases respectively, with 13 bases between them.

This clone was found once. The CDR3 coding sequence is TGTGCCAGCAGCTTATGGGACTACGCTAATGAGCAGTTCTTC. It translates to CASSLWDYANEQFF. This sequence joins TRBV11-2 and TRBJ2-1, with TRBD2 identical over 7 bases. Germline CDR1 reads SGHAT; CDR2 reads FQNNGV. V dropped 2 bases and J dropped 7; count of bases not matched to a gene: 5. The CDR3 loop spans 14 amino acids.

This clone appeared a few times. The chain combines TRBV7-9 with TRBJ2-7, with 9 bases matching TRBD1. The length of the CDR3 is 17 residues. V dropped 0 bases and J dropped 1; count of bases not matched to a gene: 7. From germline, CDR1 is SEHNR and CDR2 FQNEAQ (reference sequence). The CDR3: CASSLAMRGQGSYEQYF. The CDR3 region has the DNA TGTGCCAGCAGCTTAGCGATGAGGGGACAGGGATCCTACGAGCAGTACTTC.

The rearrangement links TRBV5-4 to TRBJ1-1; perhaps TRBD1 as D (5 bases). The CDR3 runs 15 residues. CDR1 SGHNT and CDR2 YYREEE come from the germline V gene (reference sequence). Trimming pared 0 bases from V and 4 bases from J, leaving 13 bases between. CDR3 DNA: TGTGCCAGCAGCTTGGGTTTGCGGGGGGTCACTGAAGCTTTCTTT. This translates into CASSLGLRGVTEAFF. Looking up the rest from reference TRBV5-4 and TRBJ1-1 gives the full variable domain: ETGVTQSPTHLIKTRGQQVTLRCSSQSGHNTVSWYQQALGQGPQFIFQYYREEENGRGNFPPRFSGLQFPNYSSELNVNALELDDSALYLCASSLGLRGVTEAFFGQGTRLTVV.

Written as DNA, the CDR3 is TGTGCCAGCAGCTTGACTGGGATTAGCAATCAGCCCCAGCATTTT. Its protein product is CASSLTGISNQPQHF. V usage is TRBV5-6 and J usage is TRBJ1-5; the D is unclear. V was trimmed by 1 base and J by 0 bases, leaving 8 bases between them. From germline, CDR1 is SGHDT and CDR2 YYEEEE. The CDR3 is 15 residues long.

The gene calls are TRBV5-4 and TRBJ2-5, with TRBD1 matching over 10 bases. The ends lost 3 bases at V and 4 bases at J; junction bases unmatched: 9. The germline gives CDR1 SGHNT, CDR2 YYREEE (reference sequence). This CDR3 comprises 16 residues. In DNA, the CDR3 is TGTGCCAGCAGCTCGAAAAGACAGGGGGCCGGAGAGACCCAGTACTTC. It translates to CASSSKRQGAGETQYF.

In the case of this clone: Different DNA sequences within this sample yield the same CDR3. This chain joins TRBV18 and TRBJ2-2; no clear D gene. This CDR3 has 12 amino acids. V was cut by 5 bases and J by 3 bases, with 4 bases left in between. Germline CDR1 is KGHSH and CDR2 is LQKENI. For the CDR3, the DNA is TGTGCCAGCTCATTGTACACCGGGGAGCTGTTTTTT. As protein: CASSLYTGELFF.

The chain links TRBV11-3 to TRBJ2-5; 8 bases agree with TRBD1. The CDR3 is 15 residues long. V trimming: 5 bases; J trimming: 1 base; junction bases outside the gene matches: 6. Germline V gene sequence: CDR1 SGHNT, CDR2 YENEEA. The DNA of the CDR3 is TGTGCCAGCAGCCCAGGGACAGGCGCCCAAGAGACCCAGTACTTC. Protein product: CASSPGTGAQETQYF.

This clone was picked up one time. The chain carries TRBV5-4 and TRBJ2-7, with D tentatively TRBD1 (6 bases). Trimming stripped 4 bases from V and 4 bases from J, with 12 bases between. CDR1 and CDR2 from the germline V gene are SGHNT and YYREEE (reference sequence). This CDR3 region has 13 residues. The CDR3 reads CASSRVGAYEQYF. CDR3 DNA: TGTGCCAGCAGCCGGGTGGGGGCATACGAGCAGTACTTC.

Written as DNA, the CDR3 is TGTGCCAGCAGCAGAACAGGGTTCTCCTACGAGCAGTACTTC. This gives the protein CASSRTGFSYEQYF. J is TRBJ2-7 and V is TRBV5-5; TRBD1 might be the D (6 bases). The CDR3 length is 14 residues. Trimming took off 4 bases at V and 0 bases at J, with 11 bases between the two ends. Germline loops: CDR1 SGHKS, CDR2 YYEKEE (reference sequence).

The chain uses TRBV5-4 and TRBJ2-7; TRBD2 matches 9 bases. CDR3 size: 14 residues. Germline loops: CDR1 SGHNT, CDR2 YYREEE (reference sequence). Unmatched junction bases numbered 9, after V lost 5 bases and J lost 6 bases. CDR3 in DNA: TGTGCCAGCAGTCTAGCGGGGACTAGTGGCGAGCAGTACTTC. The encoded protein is CASSLAGTSGEQYF. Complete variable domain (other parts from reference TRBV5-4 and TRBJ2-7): ETGVTQSPTHLIKTRGQQVTLRCSSQSGHNTVSWYQQALGQGPQFIFQYYREEENGRGNFPPRFSGLQFPNYSSELNVNALELDDSALYLCASSLAGTSGEQYFGPGTRLTVT.

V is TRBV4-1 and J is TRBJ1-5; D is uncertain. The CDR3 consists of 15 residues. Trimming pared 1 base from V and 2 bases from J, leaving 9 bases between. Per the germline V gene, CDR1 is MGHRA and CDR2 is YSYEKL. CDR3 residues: CASSQVGGGNQPQHF. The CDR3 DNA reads TGCGCCAGCAGCCAAGTTGGTGGGGGCAATCAGCCCCAGCATTTT.

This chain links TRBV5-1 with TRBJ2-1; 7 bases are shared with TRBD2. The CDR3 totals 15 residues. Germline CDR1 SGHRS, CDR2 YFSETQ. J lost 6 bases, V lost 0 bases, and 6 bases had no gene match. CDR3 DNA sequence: TGCGCCAGCAGCTTGGCTGGCGGGAGTCCCAATGAGCAGTTCTTC. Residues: CASSLAGGSPNEQFF.

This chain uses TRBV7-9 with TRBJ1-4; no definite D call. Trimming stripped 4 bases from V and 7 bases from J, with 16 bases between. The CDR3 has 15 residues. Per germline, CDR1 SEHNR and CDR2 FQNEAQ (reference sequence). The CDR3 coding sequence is TGTGCCAGCAGCTCCCTAGGCGGTTGGGGTGAAAAACTGTTTTTT. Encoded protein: CASSSLGGWGEKLFF.

CDR3 region: CASSQGLAVGEQFF. CDR3 nucleotides: TGTGCCAGCAGCCAGGGACTAGCGGTGGGTGAGCAGTTCTTC. V is TRBV11-2 and J is TRBJ2-1, with 11 bases that match TRBD2. Germline V gene data show CDR1 as SGHAT and CDR2 as FQNNGV. CDR3 length: 14 residues. V was pared by 5 bases and J by 9 bases, with 6 bases of the junction left unmatched.

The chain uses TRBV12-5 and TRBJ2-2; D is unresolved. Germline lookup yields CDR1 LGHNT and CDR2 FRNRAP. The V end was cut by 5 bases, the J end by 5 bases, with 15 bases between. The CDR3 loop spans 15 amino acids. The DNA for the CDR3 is TGTGCTAGTGGTCAAGACACTGTTGGGACCGGGGAGCTGTTTTTT. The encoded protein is CASGQDTVGTGELFF.

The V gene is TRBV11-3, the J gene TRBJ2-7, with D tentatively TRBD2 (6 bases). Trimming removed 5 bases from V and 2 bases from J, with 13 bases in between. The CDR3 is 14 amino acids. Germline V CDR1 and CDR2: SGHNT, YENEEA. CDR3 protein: CASSPLGTPYEQYF. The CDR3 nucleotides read TGTGCCAGCAGCCCCCTGGGGACTCCCTACGAGCAGTACTTC.

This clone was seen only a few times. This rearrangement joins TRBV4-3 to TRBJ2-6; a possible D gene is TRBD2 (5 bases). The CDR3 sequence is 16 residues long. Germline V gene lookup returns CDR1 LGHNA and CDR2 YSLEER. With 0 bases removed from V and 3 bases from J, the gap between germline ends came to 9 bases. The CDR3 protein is CASSQDPRGGANVLTF. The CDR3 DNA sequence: TGCGCCAGCAGCCAAGATCCCCGGGGTGGGGCCAACGTCCTGACTTTC.

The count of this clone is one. For the CDR3, the DNA is TGTGCCAGCAGCATCAGGCTGGGACAGGGAGGTGAAGCTTTCTTT. Encoded protein: CASSIRLGQGGEAFF. The V gene is TRBV5-4, the J gene TRBJ1-1, with 9 bases identical to TRBD1. The CDR3 is 15 residues long. The V and J ends lost 4 bases and 7 bases, in that order; junction bases with no gene match: 11. In germline, CDR1 is SGHNT, CDR2 YYREEE (reference sequence).

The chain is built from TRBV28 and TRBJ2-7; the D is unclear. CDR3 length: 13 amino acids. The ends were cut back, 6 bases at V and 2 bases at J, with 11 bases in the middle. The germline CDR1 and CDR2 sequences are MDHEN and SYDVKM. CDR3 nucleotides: TGTGCCAGCAGCCCGGTAAGACCCTACGAGCAGTACTTC. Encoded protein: CASSPVRPYEQYF.

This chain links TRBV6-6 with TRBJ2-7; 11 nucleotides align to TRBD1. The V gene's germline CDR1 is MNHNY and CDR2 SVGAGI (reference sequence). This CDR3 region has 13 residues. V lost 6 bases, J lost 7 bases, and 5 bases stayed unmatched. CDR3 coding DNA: TGTGCCAGCAGCCCGGGACAGGGGGTGGAGCAGTACTTC. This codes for CASSPGQGVEQYF.

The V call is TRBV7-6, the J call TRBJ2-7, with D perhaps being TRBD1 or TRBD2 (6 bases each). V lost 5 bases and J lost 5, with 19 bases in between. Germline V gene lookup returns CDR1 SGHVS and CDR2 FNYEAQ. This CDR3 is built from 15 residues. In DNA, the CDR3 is TGTGCCAGCAGCGCCCCGGGACTTAGGGGGGACGAGCAGTACTTC. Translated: CASSAPGLRGDEQYF.

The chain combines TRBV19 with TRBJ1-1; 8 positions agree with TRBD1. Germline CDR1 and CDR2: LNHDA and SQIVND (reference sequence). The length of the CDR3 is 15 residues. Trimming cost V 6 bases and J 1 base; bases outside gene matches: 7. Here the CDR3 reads CASRGTGAGNTEAFF. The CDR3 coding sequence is TGTGCCAGTAGGGGGACAGGTGCTGGGAACACTGAAGCTTTCTTT. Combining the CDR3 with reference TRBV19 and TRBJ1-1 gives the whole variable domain DGGITQSPKYLFRKEGQNVTLSCEQNLNHDAMYWYRQDPGQGLRLIYYSQIVNDFQKGDIAEGYSVSREKKESFPLTVTSAQKNPTAFYLCASRGTGAGNTEAFFGQGTRLTVV.